This TCR beta chain was profiled in a study of immune evolution from preneoplasia to lung adenocarcinoma. The method was immunoSEQ multiplex PCR; TCRdb's version includes in-frame clones alone and lacks a portion of them. The table shows thousands of clones, with roughly 80% occurring only once. Between about 2014 and 2018, patients underwent resection in Japan or China. Histologic diagnosis was independently verified by two lung pathologists. Premalignant or tumor cells were enriched by macro-dissection after pathologic assessment. V lost 9 bases and J lost 3; bases outside the gene matches: 2. This CDR3 region has 12 residues. CDR1 and CDR2 from the germline V gene are LNHDA and SQIVND (reference sequence).

The clonotype comes from a person aged 50-70 years with lung adenocarcinoma. The rearrangement links TRBV19 to TRBJ1-2; 9 bases map to TRBD1. Sequencing was performed on FFPE minimally invasive lung adenocarcinoma tissue. CDR3 DNA sequence: TGTGCCAGCAGGGACAGGGACTATGGCTACACCTTC. Its translation: CASRDRDYGYTF. Together with reference TRBV19 and TRBJ1-2, the CDR3 gives the full variable domain: DGGITQSPKYLFRKEGQNVTLSCEQNLNHDAMYWYRQDPGQGLRLIYYSQIVNDFQKGDIAEGYSVSREKKESFPLTVTSAQKNPTAFYLCASRDRDYGYTFGSGTRLTVV.